Presented here are 32 T cell receptor beta chains from one specimen sequenced in a study of technical replicates of blood from several donors. The assay was immunoSEQ multiplex PCR, and TCRdb's table has in-frame clones only and misses some. This repertoire shows 70,000 to 85,000 clones, about 90% found once; its top ten account for about 0.26%. Sequencing was performed on T cells isolated from PBMCs. The receptors were sampled from a human donor in good health.

This clone was seen just once. The CDR3 DNA follows: TGTGCCAGCAGCGTAGGGGGGGAAGGGTCGGGGGAGCAGTACTTC. Its protein product is CASSVGGEGSGEQYF. The V call is TRBV9, the J call TRBJ2-7, with a possible D match to TRBD2 (6 bases). CDR1 and CDR2 from the germline V gene are SGDLS and YYNGEE. This CDR3 contains 15 residues. V dropped 0 bases and J dropped 7 bases, with 17 bases sitting between them.

J is TRBJ2-3 and V is TRBV16, with D tentatively TRBD1 (5 bases). Deletions cut 1 base from V and 4 bases from J, with 12 bases between. The CDR3 runs to 15 residues. Germline CDR1 reads KGHSY; CDR2 reads FQNENV. This chain's CDR3 is CASSQFQGRADTQYF. As DNA, the CDR3 is TGTGCCAGCAGCCAATTCCAGGGCCGGGCAGATACGCAGTATTTT. The full variable domain, in which reference TRBV16 and TRBJ2-3 provide the parts outside the CDR3, is GEEVAQTPKHLVRGEGQKAKLYCAPIKGHSYVFWYQQVLKNEFKFLISFQNENVFDETGMPKERFSAKCLPNSPCSLEIQATKLEDSAVYFCASSQFQGRADTQYFGPGTRLTVL.

V gene TRBV27 combines with J gene TRBJ2-3; 8 positions agree with TRBD2. Germline CDR1 reads MNHEY; CDR2 reads SMNVEV (reference sequence). The V and J ends lost 6 bases and 4 bases, in that order; junction bases with no gene match: 9. CDR3 length: 15 residues. The CDR3 loop is CASRIGGAFPDTQYF. As DNA, the CDR3 is TGTGCCAGCAGAATCGGGGGGGCCTTCCCAGATACGCAGTATTTT.

This chain uses TRBV4-1 with TRBJ2-1; TRBD2 aligns across 9 bases. The V and J ends lost 3 bases and 2 bases, in that order; junction bases with no gene match: 5. Germline loops: CDR1 MGHRA, CDR2 YSYEKL. The CDR3 covers 16 residues. The CDR3 sequence: CASSQAGGRTYNEQFF. The CDR3 coding sequence is TGCGCCAGCAGCCAGGCGGGGGGGCGAACCTACAATGAGCAGTTCTTC.

This chain uses TRBV15 with TRBJ2-1; 10 nucleotides agree with TRBD2. The trim removed 0 bases at V and 6 bases at J, leaving 8 bases unmatched. The germline CDR1 and CDR2 sequences are LNHNV and YYDKDF (reference sequence). The CDR3 contains 17 residues. In DNA form, the CDR3 reads TGTGCCACCAGCAGAGATTTCGGACTAGCGGCGGGCAATGAGCAGTTCTTC. Translating gives CATSRDFGLAAGNEQFF. Together with reference TRBV15 and TRBJ2-1, the CDR3 gives the full variable domain: DAMVIQNPRYQVTQFGKPVTLSCSQTLNHNVMYWYQQKSSQAPKLLFHYYDKDFNNEADTPDNFQSRRPNTSFCFLDIRSPGLGDTAMYLCATSRDFGLAAGNEQFFGPGTRLTVL.

This sequence joins TRBV19 and TRBJ1-1; 8 nucleotides agree with TRBD1. Germline CDR1 reads LNHDA; CDR2 reads SQIVND (reference sequence). The V segment lost 6 bases and the J segment 1 base; nucleotides outside the gene matches: 4. This CDR3 region has 14 residues. The CDR3 coding sequence is TGTGCCAGTAGCTCCGACAGGGGGAACACTGAAGCTTTCTTT. It is translated as CASSSDRGNTEAFF.

The V and J genes are TRBV7-2 and TRBJ1-5; D is ambiguous. CDR1 and CDR2 (germline): SGHTA, FQGNSA. The V and J ends lost 3 bases and 1 base respectively, with 10 bases between them. CDR3 length equals 15 residues. CDR3 loop: CASSFQARSNQPQHF. The CDR3 DNA is TGTGCCAGCAGCTTCCAGGCCAGAAGCAATCAGCCCCAGCATTTT. Drawing the rest from reference TRBV7-2 and TRBJ1-5, the complete variable domain is GAGVSQSPSNKVTEKGKDVELRCDPISGHTALYWYRQSLGQGLEFLIYFQGNSAPDKSGLPSDRFSAERTGGSVSTLTIQRTQQEDSAVYLCASSFQARSNQPQHFGDGTRLSIL.

The chain joins TRBV18 to TRBJ2-3; 8 bases are a match to TRBD2. V lost 4 bases to trimming and J lost 4 bases; unmatched junction nucleotides: 1. The CDR3 runs 13 residues. Germline values: CDR1 KGHSH, CDR2 LQKENI. The CDR3 sequence: CASSRGLADTQYF. DNA for the CDR3: TGTGCCAGCTCACGGGGACTAGCAGATACGCAGTATTTT.

This sequence joins TRBV6-1 and TRBJ2-7; 7 bases line up with TRBD1. The CDR3 has 14 residues. V was clipped by 5 bases and J by 5 bases; unmatched bases: 9. Germline loops: CDR1 MNHNS, CDR2 SASEGT. In DNA form, the CDR3 reads TGTGCCAGCAGTTCGCACAGGGGAGCCAACGAGCAGTACTTC. Protein sequence: CASSSHRGANEQYF.

The chain joins TRBV5-6 to TRBJ1-5; a weak D match, TRBD1 (5 bases). Trimming pared 4 bases from V and 1 base from J, leaving 12 bases between. The CDR3 consists of 15 residues. The germline gives CDR1 SGHDT, CDR2 YYEEEE. The CDR3 region is CASSRTRTSNQPQHF. The CDR3, as DNA: TGTGCCAGCAGCCGGACACGTACGAGCAATCAGCCCCAGCATTTT.

The chain carries TRBV19 and TRBJ2-2; 10 bases are shared with TRBD2. V was pared by 3 bases and J by 5 bases, with 12 bases of the junction left unmatched. The length of the CDR3 is 18 residues. Germline values: CDR1 LNHDA, CDR2 SQIVND (reference sequence). The CDR3 reads CASSISGLAGDNTGELFF. The CDR3 DNA follows: TGTGCCAGTAGTATTTCGGGTCTAGCGGGAGACAATACCGGGGAGCTGTTTTTT.

This clone was observed once. CDR3 DNA: TGTGCCAGCAGCCTGGGGGCAGGGCTGAACACTGAAGCTTTCTTT. Its translation: CASSLGAGLNTEAFF. The gene calls are TRBV7-9 and TRBJ1-1, with D maybe TRBD1 (6 bases). V lost 5 bases to trimming and J lost 0 bases, with 13 bases between them. Germline loops: CDR1 SEHNR, CDR2 FQNEAQ (reference sequence). This CDR3 is 15 amino acids long.

The rearrangement uses TRBV6-5 and TRBJ2-7, with 8 nucleotides matching TRBD1. The J segment lost 6 bases and the V segment lost 4 bases, leaving 8 bases of the junction unmatched. Germline V lookup: CDR1 MNHEY, CDR2 SVGAGI. The CDR3 loop spans 14 amino acids. The CDR3 is CASSSHRGKGEQYF. The DNA of the CDR3 is TGTGCCAGCAGTTCACACAGGGGGAAGGGCGAGCAGTACTTC.

This chain uses TRBV10-3 with TRBJ1-1, with 7 bases matching TRBD1. The trim removed 0 bases at V and 0 bases at J, leaving 4 bases unmatched. CDR3 length equals 16 residues. The germline gives CDR1 ENHRY, CDR2 SYGVKD. CDR3: CAISESTGRMNTEAFF. Written as DNA, the CDR3 is TGTGCCATCAGTGAGTCGACAGGGAGAATGAACACTGAAGCTTTCTTT.

This chain joins TRBV4-1 and TRBJ1-3, with D perhaps TRBD1 (5 bases). Trimming took off 1 base at V and 0 bases at J, with 13 bases between the two ends. The germline V gene has CDR1 MGHRA and CDR2 YSYEKL. The CDR3 has 17 residues. The CDR3 sequence is CASSQGGRGYSGNTIYF. The CDR3 nucleotides read TGCGCCAGCAGCCAAGGGGGCCGGGGGTACTCTGGAAACACCATATATTTT.

This chain uses TRBV4-1 with TRBJ2-1; 8 nucleotides match TRBD2. V lost 3 bases to trimming and J lost 4 bases; unmatched junction nucleotides: 14. In germline, CDR1 is MGHRA, CDR2 YSYEKL. The CDR3 is made up of 18 amino acids. CDR3 bases: TGCGCCAGCAGCCAGAGCGGACTAGCCTACACAACATACAATGAGCAGTTCTTC. It translates to CASSQSGLAYTTYNEQFF.

This sequence joins TRBV7-9 and TRBJ1-1; 7 nucleotides match TRBD1. J lost 4 bases, V lost 3 bases, and 5 bases had no gene match. The CDR3 length is 14 residues. Germline CDR1 and CDR2: SEHNR and FQNEAQ (reference sequence). In DNA, the CDR3 is TGTGCCAGCAGCTTCACAGGGGTTGCCACTGAAGCTTTCTTT. It yields the protein CASSFTGVATEAFF.

V is TRBV18 and J is TRBJ1-2; D unresolved. CDR3 length: 13 amino acids. Germline V gene data show CDR1 as KGHSH and CDR2 as LQKENI. Trimming took off 3 bases at V and 8 bases at J, with 13 bases between the two ends. The CDR3 DNA reads TGTGCCAGCTCACCGGTCCGCTCGGAGGGCTACACCTTC. Translating it yields CASSPVRSEGYTF.

V gene TRBV5-6 combines with J gene TRBJ2-1; D may be TRBD2 (5 bases). Trimming shortened V by 0 bases and J by 8 bases, and 15 bases separated the two germline ends. CDR1 is SGHDT, CDR2 YYEEEE, per germline. The CDR3 has 15 residues. Here the CDR3 reads CASSLDRGRLHEQFF. Written as DNA, the CDR3 is TGTGCCAGCAGCTTGGACCGGGGTAGGCTACATGAGCAGTTCTTC.

CDR3 sequence reads: CASRGDYNEQFF. The CDR3 DNA is TGTGCCAGCAGGGGAGACTACAATGAGCAGTTCTTC. This chain uses TRBV2 with TRBJ2-1, with D possibly matching TRBD2 (5 bases). This CDR3 is built from 12 residues. V lost 6 bases, J lost 3 bases, and 6 bases lay in between. The germline gives CDR1 SNHLY, CDR2 FYNNEI.

The rearrangement links TRBV14 to TRBJ1-2; D possibly corresponds to TRBD1 (6 bases). V lost 5 bases, J lost 5 bases, and 15 bases lay in between. The CDR3 length is 14 residues. Germline CDR1 and CDR2: SGHDN and FVKESK. CDR3 amino acids: CASSGAGAGYGYTF. CDR3 nucleotide sequence: TGTGCCAGCAGCGGGGCAGGGGCCGGTTATGGCTACACCTTC.

The V gene is TRBV2, the J gene TRBJ2-3; 7 bases line up with TRBD2. Germline lookup yields CDR1 SNHLY and CDR2 FYNNEI. The CDR3 is made up of 15 amino acids. The V gene end was trimmed by 3 bases and the J gene end by 3 bases; junction bases not matched to a gene: 6. CDR3 region: CASSDETSRTDTQYF. The CDR3 nucleotides read TGTGCCAGCAGTGACGAGACTAGCCGGACAGATACGCAGTATTTT.

The chain couples TRBV6-1 to TRBJ2-7; a possible D gene is TRBD1 (5 bases). This CDR3 has 15 residues. Trimming shortened V by 5 bases and J by 3 bases, and 17 bases separated the two germline ends. Germline V CDR1 and CDR2: MNHNS, SASEGT. CDR3 sequence reads: CASSPTLQGDYEQYF. As DNA, the CDR3 is TGTGCCAGCAGTCCGACTCTCCAAGGGGACTACGAGCAGTACTTC.

V gene TRBV11-2 combines with J gene TRBJ2-7, with 9 bases lining up with TRBD2. There are 14 residues in the CDR3. The germline V gene encodes CDR1 SGHAT and CDR2 FQNNGV. With 5 bases clipped from V and 3 bases from J, the junction kept 5 bases outside the gene matches. CDR3 residues: CASSDSGSGYEQYF. The CDR3 DNA reads as TGTGCCAGCAGCGATAGCGGGAGCGGCTACGAGCAGTACTTC.

The V gene is TRBV7-2, the J gene TRBJ1-1; the D gene is possibly TRBD1 (5 bases). Trimming took 5 bases from V and 0 from J, leaving 10 bases between them. The CDR3 loop spans 14 amino acids. In germline, CDR1 is SGHTA, CDR2 FQGNSA. CDR3 amino acids: CASSPGLLNTEAFF. The CDR3 bases are TGTGCCAGCAGCCCGGGACTGCTGAACACTGAAGCTTTCTTT.

The chain is built from TRBV9 and TRBJ1-2; the match to TRBD1 covers 7 bases. Looked up from germline, CDR1 is SGDLS and CDR2 is YYNGEE. This CDR3 is built from 15 residues. J gave up 1 base and V 4 bases, and 7 bases lay outside the gene matches. The CDR3 is CASSPQDRLNYGYTF. CDR3 sequence (DNA): TGTGCCAGCAGCCCACAGGACAGGCTTAACTATGGCTACACCTTC.

The chain combines TRBV7-9 with TRBJ2-5; 7 positions match TRBD1. Per germline, CDR1 SEHNR and CDR2 FQNEAQ (reference sequence). The CDR3 is 17 residues long. The ends lost 7 bases at V and 0 bases at J; junction bases unmatched: 14. The CDR3 DNA reads TGTGCCAGCATCGAAAAAGGGACAGAAGAGTACCAAGAGACCCAGTACTTC. This encodes CASIEKGTEEYQETQYF. The entire variable domain, with the rest obtained from reference TRBV7-9 and TRBJ2-5, is as follows: DTGVSQNPRHKITKRGQNVTFRCDPISEHNRLYWYRQTLGQGPEFLTYFQNEAQLEKSRLLSDRFSAERPKGSFSTLEIQRTEQGDSAMYLCASIEKGTEEYQETQYFGPGTRLLVL.

The rearrangement joins TRBV7-8 to TRBJ2-7, with TRBD2 identical over 7 bases. Trimming cost V 5 bases and J 1 base; bases outside gene matches: 11. This CDR3 has 16 amino acids. The V gene's germline CDR1 is SGHVS and CDR2 FQNEAQ. CDR3 nucleotides: TGTGCCAGCAGCGCGTCCCGACTAGCTGCTTCCTACGAGCAGTACTTC. Protein product: CASSASRLAASYEQYF.

The CDR3 nucleotides read TGTGCCAGCAGTTCTGACAGGCGATTCAGCAATCAGCCCCAGCATTTT. This codes for CASSSDRRFSNQPQHF. The chain is built from TRBV6-5 and TRBJ1-5, with a weak D call TRBD1 (6 bases). The CDR3 loop spans 16 amino acids. Germline CDR1 reads MNHEY; CDR2 reads SVGAGI. Trimming pared 4 bases from V and 1 base from J, leaving 14 bases between.

This clone was counted once. The chain uses TRBV2 and TRBJ2-2; TRBD2 matches 8 bases. The CDR3 has 16 amino acids. Looked up from germline, CDR1 is SNHLY and CDR2 is FYNNEI. The J segment lost 5 bases and the V segment lost 4 bases, leaving 9 bases of the junction unmatched. The CDR3 coding sequence is TGTGCCAGCAGTGGAGGAGGCGGGAGGCGTACCGGGGAGCTGTTTTTT. Protein product: CASSGGGGRRTGELFF.

V and J are TRBV19 and TRBJ1-2; 7 bases line up with TRBD1. The CDR3 totals 14 residues. Trimming at V came to 8 bases and at J to 4 bases, leaving 10 bases not matched to a gene. Germline V gene sequence: CDR1 LNHDA, CDR2 SQIVND (reference sequence). The CDR3 loop reads CASLNPRGSYGYTF. The CDR3 DNA reads TGTGCCAGTCTAAACCCCAGGGGGAGCTATGGCTACACCTTC.

In DNA form, the CDR3 reads TGTGCCAGCAGCTCACCCGTAGGGGGCGGAAACTATGGCTACACCTTC. It is translated as CASSSPVGGGNYGYTF. The chain has TRBV28 and TRBJ1-2; TRBD1 matches 7 bases. Per the germline V gene, CDR1 is MDHEN and CDR2 is SYDVKM. This CDR3 has 16 residues. V shed 6 bases and J 2 bases; nucleotides not matched to a gene: 12.